Here is one T cell receptor beta chain with its context. The CDR3 consists of 14 residues. Germline loops: CDR1 LNHDA, CDR2 SQIVND (reference sequence). V was cut by 1 base and J by 4 bases, with 10 bases left in between. Original methodology: Amplified reference gene primers provided the basis for estimating nucleated cell counts. Sequencing was performed with immunoSEQ multiplex PCR; in TCRdb, only in-frame clones are kept and a portion is missing. The V and J calls and the clone size are those of that table, but D and trimming were determined from the DNA. The data contain just over 650,000 clones, around 90% of them singletons. The source of the sample is a study of blood T cell repertoires in COVID-19. Study details: Italy, Spain and the United States were the sources of the convalescent and acute COVID-19 samples. PBMCs, B-cell-depleted T cells, or T cells were the source of the cDNA or gDNA that made up the material.

The TCR sequence derives from a woman aged 18-29 years with acute or convalescent COVID-19. The sequencing sample was made of peripheral blood. The chain has TRBV19 and TRBJ1-2, with D hard to call. The CDR3 DNA reads as TGTGCCAGTAGTATAGTGGCACCGTTCTATGGCTACACCTTC. Its translation is CASSIVAPFYGYTF.